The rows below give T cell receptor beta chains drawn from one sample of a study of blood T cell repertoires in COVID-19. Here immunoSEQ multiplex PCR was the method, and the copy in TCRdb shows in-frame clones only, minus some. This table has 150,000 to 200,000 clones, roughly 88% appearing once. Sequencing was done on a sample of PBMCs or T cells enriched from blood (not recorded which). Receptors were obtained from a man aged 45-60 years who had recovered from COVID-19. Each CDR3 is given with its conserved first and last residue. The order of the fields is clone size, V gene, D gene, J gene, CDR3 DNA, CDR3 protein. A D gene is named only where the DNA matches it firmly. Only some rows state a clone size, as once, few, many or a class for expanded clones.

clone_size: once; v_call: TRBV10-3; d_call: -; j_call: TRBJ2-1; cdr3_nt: TGTGCCATCAGTGATCCCGGAGGACTGAGCCCGAACAATGAGCAGTTCTTC; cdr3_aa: CAISDPGGLSPNNEQFF
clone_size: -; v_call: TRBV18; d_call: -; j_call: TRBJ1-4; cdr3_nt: TGTGCCAGTTCAGGGGCCCCTCGAAATGAAAAACTGTTTTTT; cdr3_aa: CASSGAPRNEKLFF
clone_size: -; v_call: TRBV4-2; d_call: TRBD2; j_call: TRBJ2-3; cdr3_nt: TGTGCCAGCAGCCTAGGGCGGGGGGGCTCAGATACGCAGTATTTT; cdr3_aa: CASSLGRGGSDTQYF
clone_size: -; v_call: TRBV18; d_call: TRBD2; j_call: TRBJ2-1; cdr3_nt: TGTGCCAGCTCACGATCGGGGGGGCCTAACAATGAGCAGTTCTTC; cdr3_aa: CASSRSGGPNNEQFF
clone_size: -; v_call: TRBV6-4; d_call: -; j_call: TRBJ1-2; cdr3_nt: TGTGCCAGCAGTGAGGACACTTTTTCAGGTCCCTACGGCTACACCTTC; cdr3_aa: CASSEDTFSGPYGYTF
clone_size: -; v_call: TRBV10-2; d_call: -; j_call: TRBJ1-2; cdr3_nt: TGCGCCAGCAGTGCGACATTTGGCTACACCTTC; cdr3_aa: CASSATFGYTF
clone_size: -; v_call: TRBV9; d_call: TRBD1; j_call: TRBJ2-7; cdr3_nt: TGTGCCAGCAGCGTAGGGGGGACAGGGGCCCACGAGCAGTACTTC; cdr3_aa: CASSVGGTGAHEQYF
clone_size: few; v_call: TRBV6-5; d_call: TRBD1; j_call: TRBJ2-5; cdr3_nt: TGTGCCAGCGGAACCGGGACAGGGGGAGGAGAGACCCAGTACTTC; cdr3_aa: CASGTGTGGGETQYF
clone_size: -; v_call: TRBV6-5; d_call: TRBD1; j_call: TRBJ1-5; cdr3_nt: TGTGCCAGCACCCCCGGGACAGGGGTGCAGCCCCAGCATTTT; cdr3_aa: CASTPGTGVQPQHF
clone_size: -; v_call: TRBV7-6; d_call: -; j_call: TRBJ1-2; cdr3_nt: TGTGCCAGCAGCCAAGACAGGCTGGATGGCTACACCTTC; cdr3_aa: CASSQDRLDGYTF
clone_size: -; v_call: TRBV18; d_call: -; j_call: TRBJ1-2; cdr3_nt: TGTGCCAGCTCACCACTGCAAGGGACCACGCAAGGGGGAACTAACTATGGCTACACCTTC; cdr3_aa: CASSPLQGTTQGGTNYGYTF
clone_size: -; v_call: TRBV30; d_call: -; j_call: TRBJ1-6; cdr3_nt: TGTGCCTGGAACAGAGCTAATTCACCCCTCCACTTT; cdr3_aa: CAWNRANSPLHF
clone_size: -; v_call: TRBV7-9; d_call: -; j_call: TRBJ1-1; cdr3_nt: TGTGCCAGCAGCTTAGGGTCCGGGGGAGGCAACACTGAAGCTTTCTTT; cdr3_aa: CASSLGSGGGNTEAFF
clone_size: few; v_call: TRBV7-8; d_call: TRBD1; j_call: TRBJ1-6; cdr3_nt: TGTGCCAGCAGTCCGACAGGGGGGCGAGGTAATTCACCCCTCCACTTT; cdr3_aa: CASSPTGGRGNSPLHF
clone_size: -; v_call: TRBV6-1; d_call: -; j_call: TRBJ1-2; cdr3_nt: TGTGCCAGCAGTGATCGGGCTAGACAGATGAACTCGTATGGCTACACCTTC; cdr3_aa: CASSDRARQMNSYGYTF
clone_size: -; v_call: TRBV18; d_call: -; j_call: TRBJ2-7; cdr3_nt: TGTGCCAGCTCACCCTCCCGACAGAGCTCCTACGAGCAGTACTTC; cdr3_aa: CASSPSRQSSYEQYF
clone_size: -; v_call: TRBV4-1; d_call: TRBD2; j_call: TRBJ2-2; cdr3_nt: TGCGCCAGCAGCCCTACTAGCGGGGGAACCGGGGAGCTGTTTTTT; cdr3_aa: CASSPTSGGTGELFF
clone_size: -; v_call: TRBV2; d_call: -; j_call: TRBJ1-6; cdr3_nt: TGTGCCAGCAGTGAAAATGGCAGCGGGCCCCTCCACTTT; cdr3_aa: CASSENGSGPLHF
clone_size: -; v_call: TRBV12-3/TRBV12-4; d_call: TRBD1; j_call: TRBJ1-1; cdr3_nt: TGTGCCAGCAGCCCAGGGACAGGGGGCTGGGCTTTCTTT; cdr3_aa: CASSPGTGGWAFF
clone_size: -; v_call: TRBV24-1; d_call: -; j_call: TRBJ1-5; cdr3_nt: TGTGCCACCAGTGATCCAAAGGGGCTAAATCAGCCCCAGCATTTT; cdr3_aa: CATSDPKGLNQPQHF
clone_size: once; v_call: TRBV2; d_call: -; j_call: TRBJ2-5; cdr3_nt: TGTGCCAGCAGTGAACGGGGTCTAGCTCTGGGTAACCAGTACTTC; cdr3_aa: CASSERGLALGNQYF
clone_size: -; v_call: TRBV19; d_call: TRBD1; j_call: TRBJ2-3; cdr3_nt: TGTGCCAGTAGTCTGAACAGGGGGCCAGGCACAGATACGCAGTATTTT; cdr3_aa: CASSLNRGPGTDTQYF
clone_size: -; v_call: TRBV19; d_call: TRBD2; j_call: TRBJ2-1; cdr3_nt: TGTGCCAGTAGTAGGTCTAGCGGGGGGCTCAGTGAGCAGTTCTTC; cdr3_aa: CASSRSSGGLSEQFF
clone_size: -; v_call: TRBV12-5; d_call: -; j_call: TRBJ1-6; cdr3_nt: TGTGCTAGTGGTTTCGGGGAGAGTAATTCACCCCTCCACTTT; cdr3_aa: CASGFGESNSPLHF
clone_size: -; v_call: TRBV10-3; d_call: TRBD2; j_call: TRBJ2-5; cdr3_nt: TGTGCCATCAGTGAGTCGGAACTAGCGGGGGGGCCTGGTGAGACCCAGTACTTC; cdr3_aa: CAISESELAGGPGETQYF
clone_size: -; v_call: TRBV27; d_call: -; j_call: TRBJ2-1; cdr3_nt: TGTGCCAGCAACGTGCGGCGCGGGGGCCCCCGCGAGCAGTTCTTC; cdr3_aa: CASNVRRGGPREQFF
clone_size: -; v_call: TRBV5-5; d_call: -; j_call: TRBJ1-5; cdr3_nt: TGTGCCAGCAGCTTGGTTCAGGGGCTGAGCAATCAGCCCCAGCATTTT; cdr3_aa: CASSLVQGLSNQPQHF
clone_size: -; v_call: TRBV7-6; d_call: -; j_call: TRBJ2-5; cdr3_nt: TGTGCCAGCAGCTTAGGGCTGAGGGAGACCCAGTACTTC; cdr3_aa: CASSLGLRETQYF
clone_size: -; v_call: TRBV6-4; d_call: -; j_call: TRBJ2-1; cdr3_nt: TGTGCCAGCAGTGACTCGTTACTAGCCTTAGGCTCCTACAATGAGCAGTTCTTC; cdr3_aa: CASSDSLLALGSYNEQFF
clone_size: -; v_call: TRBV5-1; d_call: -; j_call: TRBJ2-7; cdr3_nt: TGCGCCAGCAGCTGGAGGCCAGGGGACAATGACGAGCAGTACTTC; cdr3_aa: CASSWRPGDNDEQYF
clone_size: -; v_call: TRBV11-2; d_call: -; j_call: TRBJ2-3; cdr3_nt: TGTGCCAGCGAAGGGGGCACTAGCGGTACAGATACGCAGTATTTT; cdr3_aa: CASEGGTSGTDTQYF
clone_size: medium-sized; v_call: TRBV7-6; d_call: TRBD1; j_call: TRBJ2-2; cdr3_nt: TGTGCCAGCAGCACAGGGGGCGCGGGAGGGGAGCTGTTTTTT; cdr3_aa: CASSTGGAGGELFF
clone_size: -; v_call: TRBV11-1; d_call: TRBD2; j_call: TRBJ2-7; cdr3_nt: TGTGCCACCCGCAAGGCGGGGGGCAACTCCTACGAGCAGTACTTC; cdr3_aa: CATRKAGGNSYEQYF
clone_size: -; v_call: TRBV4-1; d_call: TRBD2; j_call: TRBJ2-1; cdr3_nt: TGCGCCAGCAGCCCCATAGCGGGGGGAGTCTACAATGAGCAGTTCTTC; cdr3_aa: CASSPIAGGVYNEQFF
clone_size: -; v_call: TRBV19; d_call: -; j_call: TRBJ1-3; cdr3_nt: TGTGCCAGTAGGCAGGGATTGGGAAACACCATATATTTT; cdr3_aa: CASRQGLGNTIYF
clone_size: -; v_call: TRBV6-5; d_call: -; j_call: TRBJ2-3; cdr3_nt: TGTGCCACCCAACGGGGTAGAATGGATACGCAGTATTTT; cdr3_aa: CATQRGRMDTQYF
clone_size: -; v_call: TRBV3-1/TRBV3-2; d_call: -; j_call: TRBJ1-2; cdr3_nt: TGTGCCAGCAGCCAAGAAGGGCGGGTAAGGGGCTACACCTTC; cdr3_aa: CASSQEGRVRGYTF
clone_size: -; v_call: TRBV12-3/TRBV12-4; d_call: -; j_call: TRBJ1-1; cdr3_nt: TGTGCCAGCAGTTTAGTGGGTAGAGCGAGCGCTTTCTTT; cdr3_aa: CASSLVGRASAFF
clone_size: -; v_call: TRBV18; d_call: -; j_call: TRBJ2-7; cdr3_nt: TGTGCCAGCTCATCAAGCCTGTACGAGCAGTACTTC; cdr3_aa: CASSSSLYEQYF
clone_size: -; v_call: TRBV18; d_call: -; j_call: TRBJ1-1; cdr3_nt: TGTGCCAGCTCACCATTCGAGACAGGGAACACTGAAGCTTTCTTT; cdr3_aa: CASSPFETGNTEAFF
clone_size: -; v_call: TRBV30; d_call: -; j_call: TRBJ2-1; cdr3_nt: TGTGCCTGGATCCCCCTCTCGGTGAGCTCCTACAATGAGCAGTTCTTC; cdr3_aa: CAWIPLSVSSYNEQFF
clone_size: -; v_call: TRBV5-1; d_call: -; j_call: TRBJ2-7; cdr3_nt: TGCGCCAGCAGCTTTACTACGGGACAAGCCTACGAGCAGTACTTC; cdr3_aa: CASSFTTGQAYEQYF
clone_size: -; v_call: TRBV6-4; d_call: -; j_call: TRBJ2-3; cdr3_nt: TGTGCCAGCAGTGACAACAGAGCTAGCACAGATACGCAGTATTTT; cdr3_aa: CASSDNRASTDTQYF
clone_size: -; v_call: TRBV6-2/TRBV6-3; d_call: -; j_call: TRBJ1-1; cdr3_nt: TGTGCCAGCAGTTCGCATCAGGGAAACACTGAAGCTTTCTTT; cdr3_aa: CASSSHQGNTEAFF
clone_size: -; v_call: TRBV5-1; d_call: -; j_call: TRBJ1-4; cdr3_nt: TGCGCCAGCAGCCGAGCCGGGGGTCGAACTAATGAAAAACTGTTTTTT; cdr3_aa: CASSRAGGRTNEKLFF
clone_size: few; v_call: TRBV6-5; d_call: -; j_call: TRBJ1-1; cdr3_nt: TGTGCCAGCAGGACAGGGAACACTGAAGCTTTCTTT; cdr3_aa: CASRTGNTEAFF
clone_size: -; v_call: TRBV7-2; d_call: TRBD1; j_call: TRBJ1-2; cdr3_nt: TGTGCCAGCAGCTTAATCTTTGGGGACAGCTCTTCCTATGGCTACACCTTC; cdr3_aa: CASSLIFGDSSSYGYTF
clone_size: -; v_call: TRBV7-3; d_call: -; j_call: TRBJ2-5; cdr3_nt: TGTGCCAGCAGCTTAGGGCCCCATGTAGAGACCCAGTACTTC; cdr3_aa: CASSLGPHVETQYF
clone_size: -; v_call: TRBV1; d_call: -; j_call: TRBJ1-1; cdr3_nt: TGCACCAGCATACTTCTAGACAGGGGGGTATTGAACACTGAAGCTTTCTTT; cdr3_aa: CTSILLDRGVLNTEAFF
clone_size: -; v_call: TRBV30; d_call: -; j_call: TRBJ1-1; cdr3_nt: TGTGCAATAGATGGGAGGGGGGGAACTGAAGCTTTCTTT; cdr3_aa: CAIDGRGGTEAFF
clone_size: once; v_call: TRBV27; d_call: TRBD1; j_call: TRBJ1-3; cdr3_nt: TGTGCCAGCAGTTTATCGCAAGGACAGGCGGCGGGAAACACCATATATTTT; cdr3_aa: CASSLSQGQAAGNTIYF
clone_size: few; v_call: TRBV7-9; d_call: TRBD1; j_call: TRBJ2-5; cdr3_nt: TGTGCCAGCAGCCGCGACAGGGGATCCCAAGAGACCCAGTACTTC; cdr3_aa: CASSRDRGSQETQYF
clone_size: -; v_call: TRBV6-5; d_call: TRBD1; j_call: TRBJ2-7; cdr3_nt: TGTGCCAGCAGTTACTCGACAGGGCGGTACGAGCAGTACTTC; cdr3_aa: CASSYSTGRYEQYF
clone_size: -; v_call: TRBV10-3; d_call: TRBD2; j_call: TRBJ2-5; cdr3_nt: TGTGCCATCAGCGGGGAGGGGATGGGGTCTACCCAGTACTTC; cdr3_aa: CAISGEGMGSTQYF
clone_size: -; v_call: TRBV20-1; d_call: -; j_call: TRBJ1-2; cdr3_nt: TGCAGTGCTGAGGGTCGCGGCTACACCTTC; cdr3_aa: CSAEGRGYTF
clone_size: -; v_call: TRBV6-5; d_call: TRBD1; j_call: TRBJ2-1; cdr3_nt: TGTGCCAGCAGTTACACCGGACAGGCGGCTGAGCAGTTCTTC; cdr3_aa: CASSYTGQAAEQFF